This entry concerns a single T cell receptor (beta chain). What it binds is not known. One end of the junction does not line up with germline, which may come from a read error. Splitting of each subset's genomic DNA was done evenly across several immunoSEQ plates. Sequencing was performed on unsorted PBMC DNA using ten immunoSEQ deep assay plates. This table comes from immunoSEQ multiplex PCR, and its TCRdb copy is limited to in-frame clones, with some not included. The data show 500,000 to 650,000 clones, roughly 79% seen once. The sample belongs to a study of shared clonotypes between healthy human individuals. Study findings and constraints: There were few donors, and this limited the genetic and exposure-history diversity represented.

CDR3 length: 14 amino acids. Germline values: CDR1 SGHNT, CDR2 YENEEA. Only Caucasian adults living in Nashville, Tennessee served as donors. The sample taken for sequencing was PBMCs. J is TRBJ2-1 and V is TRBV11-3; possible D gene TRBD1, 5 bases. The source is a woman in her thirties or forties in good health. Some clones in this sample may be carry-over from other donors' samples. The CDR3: CVSSPARGANEQFF. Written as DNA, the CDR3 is TGTGTCAGCAGCCCCGCGCGTGGGGCTAATGAGCAGTTCTTC.